Below, one TCR beta chain is given with its context. The V and J ends lost 3 bases and 7 bases respectively, with 7 bases between them. This CDR3 contains 12 residues. Time point here: patch test 2, 6 weeks after DPC sensitization. Treatment denoted: therapeutic diphenylcyclopropenone sensitization with weekly scalp DPC. The library labeled individual cDNA molecules by adding unique molecular identifiers to them. TCRdb reanalysed the RACE reads using MiXCR and keeps one entry per CDR3 protein. The sample carries about 69,000 distinct CDR3 sequences, over 9% recorded once. This record belongs to a study of human T cells and chemical hapten exposure. At the level of the study: The study patch tested 0.01% DPC on the upper back and read results at 6 days.

The chain couples TRBV12-3 or TRBV12-4 to TRBJ1-5, with no clear D. The receptor comes from a woman aged 45-65 years with alopecia areata. Some clones in this sample may be carry-over from other donors' samples. Sample: whole blood, taken in connection with sensitization to the hapten diphenylcyclopropenone (DPC). The CDR3 DNA follows: TGTGCCAGCAGTTTGTTTCCCCAGCCCCAGCATTTT. Translation: CASSLFPQPQHF.